Below are 2 T cell receptor beta chains sequenced from a single sample in a study of breast tumors, draining lymph nodes, adjacent tissues. TCRdb reanalysed the multiplex PCR reads using MiXCR and keeps one entry per CDR3 protein. The table shows about 21,000 distinct CDR3 sequences, with 41% occurring only once. The source material was breast tumor tissue. These receptors came from a female donor with breast cancer. Some clones in this sample may be carry-over from other donors' samples.

V usage is TRBV6-5 and J usage is TRBJ2-6; D is perhaps TRBD1 or TRBD2 (5 bases each). Germline values: CDR1 MNHEY, CDR2 SVGAGI. V was trimmed by 5 bases and J by 2 bases, leaving 13 bases between them. There are 16 residues in the CDR3. The CDR3 region has the DNA TGTGCCAGCAGTCACGGCAGGGACGCTGGGGCCAACGTCCTGACTTTC. This sequence encodes CASSHGRDAGANVLTF.

The V and J genes are TRBV7-8 and TRBJ2-7; D not certain. This CDR3 region has 14 residues. The germline V and J ends were trimmed by 1 base and 2 bases, with 9 bases remaining between them. CDR1 SGHVS and CDR2 FQNEAQ come from the germline V gene. In DNA, the CDR3 is TGTGCCAGCAGCTTAGTCGACTCGACCTACGAGCAGTACTTC. Translating it yields CASSLVDSTYEQYF. Filled out from reference TRBV7-8 and TRBJ2-7, the complete variable domain reads GAGVSQSPRYKVAKRGQDVALRCDPISGHVSLFWYQQALGQGPEFLTYFQNEAQLDKSGLPSDRFFAERPEGSVSTLKIQRTQQEDSAVYLCASSLVDSTYEQYFGPGTRLTVT.